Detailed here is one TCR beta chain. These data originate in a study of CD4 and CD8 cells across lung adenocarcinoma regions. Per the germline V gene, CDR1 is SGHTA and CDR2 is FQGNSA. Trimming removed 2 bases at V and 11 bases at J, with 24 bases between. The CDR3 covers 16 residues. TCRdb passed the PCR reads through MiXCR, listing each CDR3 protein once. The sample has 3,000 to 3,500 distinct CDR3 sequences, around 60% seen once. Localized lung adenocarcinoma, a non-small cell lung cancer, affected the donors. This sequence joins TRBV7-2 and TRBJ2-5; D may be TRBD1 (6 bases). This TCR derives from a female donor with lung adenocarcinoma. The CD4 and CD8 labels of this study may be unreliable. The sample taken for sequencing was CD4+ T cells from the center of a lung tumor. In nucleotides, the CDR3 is TGTGCCAGCAGCTTAAGGGTCGGACAGCGCTACAATGAGCAGTACTTC. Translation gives CASSLRVGQRYNEQYF.